Listed here are 3 T cell receptor beta chains from one sample, sequenced in a study of T cells in women clearing cervical HPV infection listed by TCRdb under 2018. To prepare the library, the immunoSEQ multiplex PCR assay was applied. The table was pulled from immuneACCESS by TCRdb, which kept in-frame rearrangements only. Such tables lose some clones; where checked, under half of the loss comes from unresolved V genes, and the rest has no known cause. In this sample's table one finds some 21,000 clones. In total, the top ten clones hold over 5% of the sample. The source material was blood buffy coat. These receptors all stem from a woman between 18 and 69 years old with a cervical HPV16 infection that either progressed to CIN3+ or cleared (not recorded which).

As concerns this clone: The read stops 3 residues short of the end of the CDR3; the missing end is completed from the germline J gene. This chain links TRBV4-2 with TRBJ2-7, with TRBD1 identical over 7 bases. The CDR3 loop spans 16 amino acids. Germline V gives CDR1 LGHNA, CDR2 YNFKEQ. Trimming at V came to 5 bases and at J to 3 bases, leaving 13 bases not matched to a gene. The CDR3 spells CASSSLTGAIDYEQYF. CDR3 DNA (partial): TGTGCCAGCAGCAGTCTCACAGGGGCGATCGACTACGAG.

As to this clone: The CDR3 end lies 3 residues beyond the end of the read and is filled in from the germline J gene. The genes are TRBV6-2 or TRBV6-3 and TRBJ1-1; D is perhaps TRBD1 (5 bases). CDR3 size: 15 residues. Germline loops: CDR1 MNHEY, CDR2 SVGEGT. The CDR3 region is CASSPLRGSVETAFF. The covered CDR3 bases are TGTGCCAGCAGTCCCCTTCGGGGGTCAGTGGAGACA.

Comments on this clone: The read ends 3 residues shy of where the CDR3 ends; the end is completed using the germline J gene. The chain uses TRBV30 and TRBJ2-7, with 10 bases fitting TRBD2. V was pared by 4 bases and J by 6 bases, with 9 bases of the junction left unmatched. The CDR3 runs 14 residues. Germline V gene sequence: CDR1 GTSNPN, CDR2 SVGIG (reference sequence). CDR3 DNA (partial): TGTGCCTGGAATCTAGCGGGAGAATTCGCCGAG. The encoded protein is CAWNLAGEFAE. The CDR3 as a whole reads CAWNLAGEFAEQYF. The full variable domain, rest sourced from reference TRBV30 and TRBJ2-7, is SQTIHQWPATLVQPVGSPLSLECTVEGTSNPNLYWYRQAAGRGLQLLFYSVGIGQISSEVPQNLSASRPQDRQFILSSKKLLLSDSGFYLCAWNLAGEFAEQYFGPGTRLTVT.